These T cell receptor beta chains were read from a single sample in a study of blood T cell repertoires in COVID-19. The method was immunoSEQ multiplex PCR; TCRdb's version includes in-frame clones alone and lacks a portion of them. The sample has around 620,000 clones, approximately 90% seen once; the top ten hold about 0.26%. The specimen was peripheral blood. The receptors stem from a woman between 18 and 29 years old with acute or convalescent COVID-19. Each CDR3 is given without its conserved first and last residue.

TRBV7-2	ASSPRDRVNTEAF
TRBV24-1	ATSAKPGTGPPGYT
TRBV6-5	ASSNSDTGELF
TRBV2	ASISIGTVSSYNSPLH
TRBV12-3/TRBV12-4	ASRGATNEKLF
TRBV6-2/TRBV6-3	ASSYLTGGRMNTEAF
TRBV9	ASSGGTSGANTGELF
TRBV10-3	AITLVEGDSPLH
TRBV5-4	ASSLNPGQGLVQY
TRBV4-3	ASSQDRRVGEKLF
TRBV7-9	ATAASQLNTEAF
TRBV19	ASSPQGTTYGYT
TRBV3-1/TRBV3-2	ASSRTGVSYEQY
TRBV5-1	ASSLVPGINTEAF
TRBV6-6	ASSYGRGGQAF
TRBV5-1	ASSLERGIYGYT
TRBV19	ASSKDRQETQY
TRBV27	ASSIARNNEQF
TRBV30	ASTDSPNYGYT
TRBV28	ATRPPAGSSGNTIY
TRBV12-3/TRBV12-4	ASISTGGGYT
TRBV6-5	ASTPGGTGGTEAF
TRBV12-3/TRBV12-4	ASSLKGAGTIY
TRBV30	ACDLPASGQLSNYGYT
TRBV4-1	ASSQGPGFDEQF
TRBV6-2/TRBV6-3	ASSLLGTGEQY
TRBV29-1	SVEIAAPGGRTQY
TRBV29-1	SVVTDTYEQY
TRBV5-6	ASSSHDSSGNTIY
TRBV6-5	ASSRDRAAYEQY
TRBV6-2/TRBV6-3	ASSYSPGSDYSYNSPLH
TRBV19	ASSYRQEYSNQPQH
TRBV5-6	ASSSEGNRQPQH
TRBV10-3	AIRPIAGGPAF
TRBV27	ASSTTDNYGYT
TRBV2	ASDYGFEDSNTEAF
TRBV10-2	ASSESGTSGGVADTQY
TRBV6-2/TRBV6-3	ASSRTIHGYT
TRBV6-6	ASSYDGGVNTEAF
TRBV7-2	ASSLATVYQPQH
TRBV5-1	ASSLSGVSTGEQY
TRBV7-2	ASSDDRENQPQH
TRBV24-1	ATSEPTPGQREKLF
TRBV12-3/TRBV12-4	ASSLGRVGYT
TRBV29-1	SVAARRERPQETQY
TRBV5-8	ASSSTGQLSNQPQH
TRBV30	AWSNRVNQPQH
TRBV2	ASSGRGDNEQF
TRBV4-1	ASSPDRSTYEQY
TRBV24-1	ATGHSDTQY
TRBV6-5	ASSTPAGGRNEQF
TRBV3-1/TRBV3-2	ASRGFPAGSYGYT
TRBV18	ASSFGVDEKLF
TRBV4-1	ASSDEVRGKNYGYT
TRBV27	ASRIPGQGEAF
TRBV11-2	ASSTRPPDKLGQQPQH
TRBV7-9	ASTLAGRSTEAF
TRBV30	AWSSGGTNTEAF
TRBV5-1	ASSFIQGGFRWDTEAF
TRBV7-9	ASSPGTGGYGYT